The source of this TCR beta chain is a study of shared clonotypes between healthy human individuals (dated by TCRdb to about 2020). In the study overall: Two women and a few men aged 18 to 49 years were included in the cohort. To increase sequencing depth and limit assay-specific biases, different laboratories used diverse techniques to prepare libraries and sequence TCR repertoires. To estimate repertoire size and how much clonotype sharing occurs between individuals, the study deeply sequenced the blood TCR repertoires of five or six healthy adults. Leukapheresis yielded between about 0.85 and 10 billion PBMCs per donor.

Donors were healthy HIV-negative adults with no recently reported acute infections or vaccinations. Every donor was a Caucasian adult residing in Nashville, Tennessee, USA. For unsorted samples, 75 million to 90 million PBMCs were counted and genomic DNA was extracted with the QIAamp DNA Blood Mini kit. Blood was collected by leukapheresis, and PBMCs were isolated by Ficoll-Histopaque density gradient centrifugation and then cryopreserved in liquid nitrogen vapor phase. Using the deep immunoSEQ assay, multiplex PCR amplified TCR CDR3 regions from genomic DNA. Extracted genomic DNA from each cell subset was distributed evenly across all wells of several immunoSEQ 96-well plates, and each plate was treated as a replicate. For unsorted PBMC, roughly 0.3 ug of genomic DNA, equivalent to about 30,000 T cell genomes, went into each replicate PCR. Ten immunoSEQ deep assay plates were used to sequence the unsorted PBMC genomic DNA. The purified libraries were quantified using a Qubit 3.0 fluorometer, sized with a Bioanalyzer 2100, and then quantified again using the KAPA Library Quantification kit. Every immunoSEQ 96-well plate was sequenced on a dedicated single-read 150-cycle Illumina NextSeq 550 flow cell. Per the original workflow: Because the immunoSEQ output held only junctional sequences and lacked quality scores, the filtering could not match the filtering applied to full-length reads. To assign V/J genes and CDR3, sequences were annotated using PyIR, a Python wrapper for IgBLAST v1.9, with IMGT germline references. Reads were removed for weak V/J assignments (E-value above 1e-6), missing CDR3, stop codons, out-of-frame junctions, or ambiguous translated residues. A V3J clonotype was defined by an identical inferred V gene, J gene, and CDR3 amino acid sequence. Percentage overlap between repertoires was computed as shared unique clonotypes divided by the size of the smaller repertoire. Richness of each repertoire was evaluated using RTK rarefaction, the Chao1 estimator, and Recon v2.1 estimates of unobserved clonotypes. TCRdb obtained this table from immuneACCESS and retained in-frame rearrangements with V and J assigned. These tables miss some clones; where compared with another copy, unresolved V genes account for less than half of the shortfall, and the remainder is unexplained. D and trimming come from the DNA, and the V and J calls and clone size come from that table. This sample is represented by 500,000 to 650,000 clones; around three quarters of them were singletons. Around 12% of the sample comes from the top ten.

The junction shows trimming of 7 bases on V and 15 bases on J, and the gene matches do not reach 18 bases of it. The cysteine opens and the phenylalanine closes a CDR3 of 15 amino acids. This entry keeps only the CDR3 DNA: 45 bases, framed from base 1. According to the germline V gene, CDR1 reads SNHLY and CDR2 reads FYNNEI. Overall study results and their limits: Based on pairwise subsampling, the degree of clonotype sharing among donors was expected to be affected by sequencing depth. Sampling was restricted to blood, and TCR repertoires in tissue are likely to differ from TCR repertoires in blood. The genetic and exposure-history diversity represented was limited by the small number of donors.

On this clone itself: Its antigen is currently not known. No much larger clone is present one base from it, and per-base qualities are unavailable.

Sequencing input: PBMCs. The receptor's source is a woman between 40 and 55 years old in good health. Some clones in this sample may be carry-over from other donors' samples. The rearrangement joined TRBV2 to TRBJ2-1; TRBD2 aligns with 10 central bases. The DNA sequence reads TGTGCCAGCACCCAGAACGGGGCTAGCGGGAGACGGCCGTTCTTC. It encodes CASTQNGASGRRPFF.